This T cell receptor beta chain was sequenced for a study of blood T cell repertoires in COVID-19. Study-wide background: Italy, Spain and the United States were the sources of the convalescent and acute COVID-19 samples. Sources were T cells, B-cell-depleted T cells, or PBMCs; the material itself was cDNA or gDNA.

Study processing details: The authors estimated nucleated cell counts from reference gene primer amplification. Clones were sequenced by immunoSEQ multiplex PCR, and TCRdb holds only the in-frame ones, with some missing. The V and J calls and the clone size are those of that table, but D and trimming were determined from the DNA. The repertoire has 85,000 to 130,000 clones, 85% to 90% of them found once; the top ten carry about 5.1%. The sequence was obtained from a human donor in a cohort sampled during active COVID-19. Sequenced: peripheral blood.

The CDR3 nucleotides read TGTGCCAGCAGTTTTGCGTATTCCGGCACTGAAGCTTTCTTT. Residues: CASSFAYSGTEAFF. V gene TRBV28 combines with J gene TRBJ1-1; the D is unclear. CDR3 length: 14 residues. In germline, CDR1 is MDHEN, CDR2 SYDVKM. V gave up 3 bases and J gave up 4 bases, with 12 bases separating them.